A single sample is the source of the 3 T cell receptor beta chains below, sequenced in a study of T cell responses to AZD1222 COVID-19 vaccine. The protocol was immunoSEQ multiplex PCR, while the TCRdb copy is restricted to in-frame clones and leaves out a portion. The table lists 110,000 or so clones, approximately 88% of them singletons, with roughly 13% in the top ten. The sample in question was peripheral blood, obtained on day 0 of MenACWY control vaccination. These receptors all come from an adult in good health.

The rearrangement uses TRBV29-1 and TRBJ2-7; D is unclear. The ends were cut back, 6 bases at V and 5 bases at J, with 11 bases in the middle. This CDR3 is 11 amino acids long. The V gene's germline CDR1 is SQVTM and CDR2 ANQGSEA. CDR3 loop: CSVHTVNEQYF. DNA for the CDR3: TGCAGCGTCCATACAGTGAACGAGCAGTACTTC.

The V and J genes are TRBV5-5 and TRBJ1-4; D possibly corresponds to TRBD1 (5 bases). Germline V lookup: CDR1 SGHKS, CDR2 YYEKEE (reference sequence). The CDR3 is made up of 14 amino acids. V was clipped by 0 bases and J by 5 bases, with 8 bases between them. The CDR3 nucleotides are TGTGCCAGCAGCTTGGGGGGCCTCAATGAAAAACTGTTTTTT. Its translation: CASSLGGLNEKLFF.

The chain employs TRBV3-1 (or the pseudogene TRBV3-2) and TRBJ1-1; D call uncertain. CDR1 and CDR2 (germline): LGHDT, YNNKEL (reference sequence). This CDR3 has 15 amino acids. Trimming took off 2 bases at V and 0 bases at J, with 10 bases between the two ends. The CDR3 loop is CASSQFDTLNTEAFF. In DNA form, the CDR3 reads TGTGCCAGCAGCCAATTCGACACGTTGAACACTGAAGCTTTCTTT.